This entry lists 32 T cell receptor beta chains sequenced from one sample in a study of shared clonotypes between healthy human individuals. Measured with immunoSEQ multiplex PCR; TCRdb has only the in-frame clones, and not every one. The data contain approximately 530,000 clones, about 96% of them seen just once; the ten biggest clones take up 0.06%. What was sequenced was naive CD4+ T cells sorted from blood. Sample subset: CD45RA+ positively selected. These TCRs come from a woman aged 25 to 45 in good health.

The CDR3 loop reads CASSYSRDQPQHF. CDR3 DNA sequence: TGTGCCAGCAGTTACTCTCGGGATCAGCCCCAGCATTTT. This chain connects TRBV6-6 to TRBJ1-5; D gene unclear. Germline V gene data show CDR1 as MNHNY and CDR2 as SVGAGI (reference sequence). V lost 0 bases to trimming and J lost 5 bases, with 5 bases between them. This CDR3 has 13 residues.

The DNA of the CDR3 is TGTGCCAGCAGAGGGCCGGGGGATCAGCCCCAGCATTTT. Residues: CASRGPGDQPQHF. The chain recombines TRBV2 with TRBJ1-5; possibly TRBD1 for D (5 bases). The CDR3 extends over 13 amino acids. The V end was cut by 6 bases, the J end by 5 bases, with 11 bases between. Per the germline V gene, CDR1 is SNHLY and CDR2 is FYNNEI.

DNA for the CDR3: TGTGCCAGCATTAATAGTTTAGCTAACTATGGCTACACCTTC. Translating gives CASINSLANYGYTF. The chain recombines TRBV6-1 with TRBJ1-2; unclear D gene. Germline loops: CDR1 MNHNS, CDR2 SASEGT. Trimming shortened V by 7 bases and J by 0 bases, and 12 bases separated the two germline ends. This CDR3 has 14 amino acids.

The chain employs TRBV27 and TRBJ2-1; D might be TRBD1 (6 bases). The length of the CDR3 is 16 residues. V shed 7 bases and J shed 6 bases, with 22 bases lying between them. Germline V CDR1 and CDR2: MNHEY, SMNVEV (reference sequence). CDR3 protein: CASKPQGPLPVNEQFF. The CDR3 bases are TGTGCCAGCAAACCACAGGGACCCCTTCCCGTCAATGAGCAGTTCTTC.

The V call is TRBV7-3, the J call TRBJ2-6; 13 bases align to TRBD2. The CDR3 has 22 amino acids. V was pared by 4 bases and J by 3 bases, with 18 bases of the junction left unmatched. CDR1 is SGHTA and CDR2 is FQGTGA in the germline V gene. The chain's CDR3 is CASSSPTSGRRLGGSGANVLTF. The CDR3 bases are TGTGCCAGCAGCTCGCCGACTAGCGGGAGGCGTCTGGGCGGCAGTGGGGCCAACGTCCTGACTTTC.

The chain carries TRBV2 and TRBJ2-1, with a tentative D call TRBD2 (6 bases). V lost 2 bases, J lost 2 bases, and 10 bases lay in between. The CDR3 is 15 amino acids. The germline V gene has CDR1 SNHLY and CDR2 FYNNEI. The CDR3 DNA reads as TGTGCCAGCAGTGAAAGGCGGGGCCCCTACAATGAGCAGTTCTTC. This gives the protein CASSERRGPYNEQFF.

This clone appeared a single time. Other nucleotide sequences in the sample specify the same CDR3. The V gene is TRBV18, the J gene TRBJ1-2; 8 nucleotides align to TRBD1. Trimming at V came to 3 bases and at J to 5 bases, leaving 2 bases not matched to a gene. The CDR3 runs 13 residues. CDR1 KGHSH and CDR2 LQKENI come from the germline V gene. The CDR3 reads CASSPDRDYGYTF. In DNA form, the CDR3 reads TGTGCCAGCTCACCGGACAGGGATTATGGCTACACCTTC.

V gene TRBV4-1 combines with J gene TRBJ2-1; D gene ambiguous. V lost 7 bases and J 5 bases, leaving 21 bases between the germline ends. This CDR3 has 16 amino acids. Germline V gene sequence: CDR1 MGHRA, CDR2 YSYEKL. CDR3 coding DNA: TGCGCCAGCAATAGCCCCGGTCAGCGTAAACACAATGAGCAGTTCTTC. Translated: CASNSPGQRKHNEQFF.

The J gene is TRBJ2-7, the V gene TRBV21-1; the listed D gene, TRBD2, was not tested against the DNA. TRBV21-1 counts as a pseudogene. This CDR3 is 14 amino acids long. The CDR3 DNA reads as TGTGCCAGCAGTAAACCACTAGCGGGAGAGGTGCAGTACTTC. Amino acids: CASSKPLAGEVQYF.

CDR3 in amino acids: CSVEDVRARPLGSGANVLTF. The DNA for the CDR3 is TGCAGCGTTGAAGACGTTCGCGCCCGACCCCTAGGCTCTGGGGCCAACGTCCTGACTTTC. The V call is TRBV29-1, the J call TRBJ2-6; no firm D call. The CDR3 covers 20 residues. The V gene's germline CDR1 is SQVTM and CDR2 ANQGSEA. The germline V and J ends were trimmed by 0 bases and 0 bases, with 21 bases remaining between them.

V is TRBV18 and J is TRBJ2-3; 10 bases map to TRBD2. Losses at the gene ends were 3 bases for V and 5 bases for J; bases not matched to a gene: 8. CDR1 and CDR2 from the germline V gene are KGHSH and LQKENI. The CDR3 covers 16 residues. In DNA, the CDR3 is TGTGCCAGCTCACCCTCCATCCTAGCGGGGGTAGATACGCAGTATTTT. Residues: CASSPSILAGVDTQYF.

The chain uses TRBV18 and TRBJ1-2; TRBD1 agrees at 9 bases. Germline V CDR1 and CDR2: KGHSH, LQKENI. CDR3 length: 15 amino acids. The V segment lost 5 bases and the J segment 8 bases; nucleotides outside the gene matches: 12. This CDR3 reads CASSIAGQGVWGYTF. The CDR3 DNA reads TGTGCCAGCTCAATCGCGGGACAGGGCGTTTGGGGCTACACCTTC.

Note on this clone: The sample has other DNA sequences that encode this CDR3 too. The chain links TRBV7-3 to TRBJ2-2; 12 positions agree with TRBD2. V shed 5 bases, J shed 5 bases, and the junction held 3 bases outside the gene matches. Germline values: CDR1 SGHTA, CDR2 FQGTGA. The CDR3 contains 15 residues. CDR3 nucleotide sequence: TGTGCCAGCAGCCCGGGACTAGCGGGTACCGGGGAGCTGTTTTTT. This codes for CASSPGLAGTGELFF.

This chain uses TRBV11-2 with TRBJ2-1; D possibly uses TRBD1 or TRBD2 (5 bases each). Per germline, CDR1 SGHAT and CDR2 FQNNGV. V gave up 1 base and J gave up 6 bases, with 16 bases separating them. This CDR3 region has 16 residues. Here the CDR3 reads CASSLVAGTSFNEQFF. The CDR3 DNA sequence: TGTGCCAGCAGCTTAGTAGCCGGGACCTCGTTCAATGAGCAGTTCTTC.

With regard to this clone: Different DNA sequences within this sample yield the same CDR3. The chain recombines TRBV7-2 with TRBJ1-1; D is ambiguous. V was trimmed by 0 bases and J by 1 base, leaving 3 bases between them. CDR1 is SGHTA and CDR2 is FQGNSA in the germline V gene. This CDR3 is 13 amino acids long. The CDR3 DNA sequence: TGTGCCAGCAGCTTAGCCAGGAACACTGAAGCTTTCTTT. Translating it yields CASSLARNTEAFF.

This clone was seen a few times. J is TRBJ1-2 and V is TRBV5-1, with a possible D match to TRBD1 (6 bases). Trimming took 0 bases from V and 4 from J, leaving 13 bases between them. This CDR3 comprises 15 residues. CDR1 and CDR2 (germline): SGHRS, YFSETQ. The CDR3 nucleotides are TGCGCCAGCAGCTTGGCCGAGGGACAATCCTATGGCTACACCTTC. Translated, it gives CASSLAEGQSYGYTF.

The chain recombines TRBV6-4 with TRBJ2-3; 8 nucleotides match TRBD1. The germline V gene encodes CDR1 MRHNA and CDR2 SNTAGT. V gave up 6 bases and J gave up 3 bases; unmatched junction bases: 2. CDR3 length equals 13 residues. The CDR3, as DNA: TGTGCCAGCAGGGACAGGGTGACAGATACGCAGTATTTT. This sequence encodes CASRDRVTDTQYF.

This chain joins TRBV7-3 and TRBJ2-1, with 10 nucleotides matching TRBD2. With V trimmed by 0 bases and J by 4 bases, 3 bases remained unmatched. This CDR3 is 16 amino acids long. From germline, CDR1 is SGHTA and CDR2 FQGTGA. In DNA, the CDR3 is TGTGCCAGCAGCTTAACCGGGACTAGCGCTTACAATGAGCAGTTCTTC. It yields the protein CASSLTGTSAYNEQFF.

This clone turned up a few times. The chain is built from TRBV7-9 and TRBJ2-1, with 8 bases fitting TRBD2. Germline V gene data show CDR1 as SEHNR and CDR2 as FQNEAQ (reference sequence). Losses at the gene ends were 8 bases for V and 8 bases for J; bases not matched to a gene: 11. This CDR3 region has 14 residues. CDR3 nucleotides: TGTGCCAGCTCAGCGGGAGTGGGAGGGGATGAGCAGTTCTTC. Translated: CASSAGVGGDEQFF.

The chain carries TRBV13 and TRBJ2-3; D not resolved. Trimming cost V 5 bases and J 11 bases, with 8 bases left between them. The CDR3 consists of 10 residues. CDR1 and CDR2 from the germline V gene are PRHDT and FYEKMQ (reference sequence). The CDR3 sequence is CASSRHEQYF. CDR3 coding DNA: TGTGCCAGCAGCCGACACGAGCAGTATTTT. The full variable domain, with the rest looked up from reference TRBV13 and TRBJ2-3, is AAGVIQSPRHLIKEKRETATLKCYPIPRHDTVYWYQQGPGQDPQFLISFYEKMQSDKGSIPDRFSAQQFSDYHSELNMSSLELGDSALYFCASSRHEQYFGPGTRLTVL.

The chain combines TRBV18 with TRBJ1-1; D is ambiguous. The CDR3 loop spans 13 amino acids. V was shortened by 3 bases and J by 1 base, with 6 bases between the two germline ends. Germline-derived CDR1 and CDR2 are KGHSH and LQKENI. The CDR3 loop is CASSPESNTEAFF. CDR3 sequence (DNA): TGTGCCAGCTCACCGGAATCGAACACTGAAGCTTTCTTT.

The J gene is TRBJ2-7, the V gene TRBV28, with 9 bases matching TRBD2. CDR3 length equals 16 residues. Germline V CDR1 and CDR2: MDHEN, SYDVKM. V was pared by 7 bases and J by 2 bases, with 12 bases of the junction left unmatched. The CDR3 DNA sequence: TGTGCCAGCACGCGAAAGACTAGCGGAGGCCCCTACGAGCAGTACTTC. This encodes CASTRKTSGGPYEQYF.

The table lists this clone with a count of one. The V call is TRBV5-8, the J call TRBJ2-2; 12 nucleotides agree with TRBD2. The junction had 6 bases not matched to a gene; V was cut back by 2 bases and J by 7 bases. The CDR3 contains 16 residues. The germline V gene encodes CDR1 SGHTS and CDR2 YDEGEE. This CDR3 is CASSFLAGGPGGELFF. The CDR3 DNA sequence: TGTGCCAGCAGCTTTCTAGCGGGAGGGCCTGGCGGGGAGCTGTTTTTT.

Here the CDR3 DNA reads TGTGCCAGCAGCTTACGTAGGGGCGAGCAGTACTTC. It is translated as CASSLRRGEQYF. This sequence joins TRBV11-1 and TRBJ2-5; the D gene is possibly TRBD1 (5 bases). Judging by the DNA end, TRBJ2-7 fits better; the J call may be wrong. Germline CDR1 is SGHAT and CDR2 is FQDESV (reference sequence). The CDR3 has 12 residues.

The gene calls are TRBV4-2 and TRBJ2-3; D remains ambiguous. Germline V gene data show CDR1 as LGHNA and CDR2 as YNFKEQ. The CDR3 sequence is 15 residues long. Trimming cost V 3 bases and J 2 bases, with 12 bases left between them. The CDR3 protein is CASSHPRANTDTQYF. In nucleotides, the CDR3 is TGTGCCAGCAGCCACCCTAGGGCTAACACAGATACGCAGTATTTT.

The V and J genes are TRBV7-2 and TRBJ2-7, with D perhaps being TRBD1 or TRBD2 (5 bases each). The germline V gene has CDR1 SGHTA and CDR2 FQGNSA. The germline V and J ends were trimmed by 0 bases and 0 bases, with 12 bases remaining between them. The CDR3 is made up of 16 amino acids. CDR3 amino acids: CASSLAGTVGSYEQYF. In DNA form, the CDR3 reads TGTGCCAGCAGCTTAGCAGGGACGGTAGGCTCCTACGAGCAGTACTTC.

This rearrangement joins TRBV7-9 to TRBJ2-1; 7 nucleotides line up with TRBD1. There are 11 residues in the CDR3. With 6 bases clipped from V and 12 bases from J, the junction kept 5 bases outside the gene matches. Germline CDR1 SEHNR, CDR2 FQNEAQ (reference sequence). The CDR3 sequence is CASRQGFGQFF. The CDR3 DNA reads TGTGCCAGCAGACAGGGGTTTGGGCAGTTCTTC. Drawing the rest from reference TRBV7-9 and TRBJ2-1, the complete variable domain is DTGVSQNPRHKITKRGQNVTFRCDPISEHNRLYWYRQTLGQGPEFLTYFQNEAQLEKSRLLSDRFSAERPKGSFSTLEIQRTEQGDSAMYLCASRQGFGQFFGPGTRLTVL.

This rearrangement joins TRBV28 to TRBJ1-2; 9 bases align to TRBD1. V was clipped by 6 bases and J by 2 bases; unmatched bases: 4. Germline V CDR1 and CDR2: MDHEN, SYDVKM. The CDR3 has 14 residues. In DNA, the CDR3 is TGTGCCAGCAGGTGGGACAGGGCCAACTATGGCTACACCTTC. The encoded protein is CASRWDRANYGYTF.

The chain employs TRBV19 and TRBJ2-3; TRBD1 might be the D (6 bases). V was trimmed by 3 bases and J by 1 base, leaving 11 bases between them. This CDR3 is built from 15 residues. Looked up from germline, CDR1 is LNHDA and CDR2 is SQIVND (reference sequence). This CDR3 reads CASSIGSGGTDTQYF. In nucleotides, the CDR3 is TGTGCCAGTAGTATCGGGTCAGGGGGCACAGATACGCAGTATTTT.

About this clone: Distinct nucleotide sequences in the sample also encode this CDR3. The J gene is TRBJ2-2, the V gene TRBV11-2, with D unclear. The V and J ends lost 1 base and 5 bases respectively, with 5 bases between them. The CDR3 totals 13 residues. CDR1 is SGHAT and CDR2 is FQNNGV in the germline V gene. The CDR3 here is CASSLGGTGELFF. CDR3 DNA sequence: TGTGCCAGCAGCTTAGGGGGAACCGGGGAGCTGTTTTTT. The entire variable domain, with the rest obtained from reference TRBV11-2 and TRBJ2-2, is as follows: EAGVAQSPRYKIIEKRQSVAFWCNPISGHATLYWYQQILGQGPKLLIQFQNNGVVDDSQLPKDRFSAERLKGVDSTLKIQPAKLEDSAVYLCASSLGGTGELFFGEGSRLTVL.

V and J are TRBV5-1 and TRBJ2-1; the D gene is possibly TRBD1 (5 bases). The CDR3 runs to 13 residues. V shed 4 bases and J shed 8 bases, with 13 bases lying between them. Germline V gives CDR1 SGHRS, CDR2 YFSETQ. Here the CDR3 DNA reads TGCGCCAGCAGCGAACAGGTCTTGGATGAGCAGTTCTTC. This codes for CASSEQVLDEQFF.

V is TRBV30 and J is TRBJ2-7; D is possibly TRBD1 (7 bases). The V gene's germline CDR1 is GTSNPN and CDR2 SVGIG (reference sequence). V lost 3 bases and J lost 7, with 25 bases in between. The CDR3 sequence is 16 residues long. CDR3 nucleotides: TGTGCCTGGAGAGAGAAGGGGGGACAGAGGGAATGGGAGCAGTACTTC. It encodes CAWREKGGQREWEQYF.